These 20 T cell receptor beta chains were all obtained from the same sample, sequenced in a study of T cell responses to AZD1222 COVID-19 vaccine. Profiled with immunoSEQ multiplex PCR; TCRdb holds only in-frame clones, not every one. The sample carries around 190,000 clones, approximately 86% recorded once. Material: peripheral blood, obtained 28 days after the second AZD1222 dose. These receptors were taken from an adult who received the AZD1222 COVID-19 vaccine.

The gene calls are TRBV7-6 and TRBJ2-5; 11 nucleotides line up with TRBD2. Germline CDR1 reads SGHVS; CDR2 reads FNYEAQ. With 3 bases clipped from V and 2 bases from J, the junction kept 8 bases outside the gene matches. The CDR3 sequence is 17 residues long. The CDR3 here is CASSLGSGTSGQETQYF. CDR3 nucleotides: TGTGCCAGCAGCTTGGGCTCCGGGACTAGCGGACAAGAGACCCAGTACTTC.

The CDR3 DNA reads TGTGCCAGCAGCCCTCAGACAGGGCAGCTCTTCTACGAGCAGTACTTC. Translated: CASSPQTGQLFYEQYF. This chain connects TRBV7-2 to TRBJ2-7; 7 bases are shared with TRBD1. There are 16 residues in the CDR3. Germline V lookup: CDR1 SGHTA, CDR2 FQGNSA. The V gene end was trimmed by 5 bases and the J gene end by 3 bases; junction bases not matched to a gene: 13.

The chain recombines TRBV27 with TRBJ1-6, with 7 bases identical to TRBD1. The germline V gene has CDR1 MNHEY and CDR2 SMNVEV (reference sequence). There are 23 residues in the CDR3. The trim removed 4 bases at V and 2 bases at J, leaving 26 bases unmatched. The CDR3 coding sequence is TGTGCCAGCAGTTATCGCCGGTCGCCGAACAGGGGCTCGTCCTGGGCCTATAATTCACCCCTCCACTTT. Protein: CASSYRRSPNRGSSWAYNSPLHF.

The V call is TRBV30, the J call TRBJ2-5, with D possibly matching TRBD2 (8 bases). The ends were cut back, 5 bases at V and 4 bases at J, with 20 bases in the middle. The CDR3 runs 15 residues. Germline V lookup: CDR1 GTSNPN, CDR2 SVGIG (reference sequence). The CDR3 protein is CAWGGRGLAGETQYF. The CDR3 nucleotides are TGTGCCTGGGGGGGGAGGGGGCTAGCGGGAGAGACCCAGTACTTC.

This chain links TRBV7-2 with TRBJ1-6; weak D call: TRBD1 (5 bases). Looked up from germline, CDR1 is SGHTA and CDR2 is FQGNSA. V lost 4 bases and J 10 bases, leaving 17 bases between the germline ends. The CDR3 extends over 15 amino acids. Here the CDR3 DNA reads TGTGCCAGCAGCTCCCGAAGGGACGGGCTGTCACCCCTCCACTTT. It codes for CASSSRRDGLSPLHF. Full variable domain (missing parts from reference TRBV7-2 and TRBJ1-6): GAGVSQSPSNKVTEKGKDVELRCDPISGHTALYWYRQSLGQGLEFLIYFQGNSAPDKSGLPSDRFSAERTGGSVSTLTIQRTQQEDSAVYLCASSSRRDGLSPLHFGNGTRLTVT.

The chain couples TRBV13 to TRBJ2-7; 9 nucleotides align to TRBD1. The germline V gene has CDR1 PRHDT and CDR2 FYEKMQ (reference sequence). V dropped 6 bases and J dropped 6; count of bases not matched to a gene: 12. The CDR3 length is 15 residues. The CDR3 sequence is CASSPKGQGRSEQYF. The CDR3 DNA is TGTGCCAGCAGTCCAAAGGGACAGGGTCGGAGCGAGCAGTACTTC.

The V call is TRBV27, the J call TRBJ1-2; 8 bases match TRBD1. Germline V gene lookup returns CDR1 MNHEY and CDR2 SMNVEV (reference sequence). The length of the CDR3 is 13 residues. Trimming at V came to 6 bases and at J to 5 bases, leaving 5 bases not matched to a gene. The CDR3 nucleotides are TGTGCCAGCAGGCCACAGGGGGAGTATGGCTACACCTTC. Translated: CASRPQGEYGYTF.

The J gene is TRBJ2-1, the V gene TRBV19; D uncertain. Germline loops: CDR1 LNHDA, CDR2 SQIVND (reference sequence). The CDR3 consists of 15 residues. The V end was cut by 3 bases, the J end by 0 bases, with 9 bases between. The DNA of the CDR3 is TGTGCCAGTAGTATCGAACGGAGCTCCTACAATGAGCAGTTCTTC. This codes for CASSIERSSYNEQFF.

The chain employs TRBV19 and TRBJ2-1; 7 nucleotides agree with TRBD1. CDR1 LNHDA and CDR2 SQIVND come from the germline V gene (reference sequence). V shed 8 bases and J 8 bases; nucleotides not matched to a gene: 12. There are 14 residues in the CDR3. The CDR3 loop reads CASPPRRQGDEQFF. In DNA form, the CDR3 reads TGTGCCAGTCCTCCCCGACGACAGGGTGATGAGCAGTTCTTC. Together with reference TRBV19 and TRBJ2-1, the CDR3 gives the full variable domain: DGGITQSPKYLFRKEGQNVTLSCEQNLNHDAMYWYRQDPGQGLRLIYYSQIVNDFQKGDIAEGYSVSREKKESFPLTVTSAQKNPTAFYLCASPPRRQGDEQFFGPGTRLTVL.

This rearrangement joins TRBV6-4 to TRBJ2-2; D not resolved. V lost 6 bases to trimming and J lost 0 bases, with 14 bases between them. Germline CDR1 and CDR2: MRHNA and SNTAGT. This CDR3 contains 16 residues. This CDR3 reads CASSLKISANTGELFF. DNA for the CDR3: TGTGCCAGCAGCCTGAAGATCTCCGCGAACACCGGGGAGCTGTTTTTT.

The chain links TRBV7-9 to TRBJ1-2; no definite D call. Trimming removed 5 bases from V and 6 bases from J, with 16 bases in between. There are 14 residues in the CDR3. Germline values: CDR1 SEHNR, CDR2 FQNEAQ (reference sequence). The CDR3 DNA is TGTGCCAGCAGCCCCCCTTTTGGAGGGAATGGCTACACCTTC. Translated: CASSPPFGGNGYTF.

This sequence joins TRBV30 and TRBJ1-3; perhaps TRBD1 as D (6 bases). The ends were cut back, 2 bases at V and 0 bases at J, with 11 bases in the middle. The CDR3 is made up of 15 amino acids. The germline CDR1 and CDR2 sequences are GTSNPN and SVGIG (reference sequence). The CDR3 coding sequence is TGTGCCTGGAGTCGGACAGCCCGCTCTGGAAACACCATATATTTT. As protein: CAWSRTARSGNTIYF.

V gene TRBV7-9 combines with J gene TRBJ2-1, with TRBD1 as a possible D gene (5 bases). CDR3 size: 18 residues. Germline V gives CDR1 SEHNR, CDR2 FQNEAQ (reference sequence). Trimming removed 0 bases from V and 0 bases from J, with 15 bases in between. CDR3: CASSLAASGKSSYNEQFF. The DNA for the CDR3 is TGTGCCAGCAGCTTAGCGGCCTCAGGGAAGAGCTCCTACAATGAGCAGTTCTTC.

The rearrangement uses TRBV5-1 and TRBJ2-7, with D unclear. CDR1 is SGHRS, CDR2 YFSETQ, per germline. Trimming stripped 4 bases from V and 0 bases from J, with 14 bases between. The CDR3 has 15 residues. CDR3 region: CASSRDGRVSYEQYF. In nucleotides, the CDR3 is TGCGCCAGCAGCCGAGACGGACGCGTCTCCTACGAGCAGTACTTC. Using reference TRBV5-1 and TRBJ2-7 for the parts outside the CDR3, the full variable domain is KAGVTQTPRYLIKTRGQQVTLSCSPISGHRSVSWYQQTPGQGLQFLFEYFSETQRNKGNFPGRFSGRQFSNSRSEMNVSTLELGDSALYLCASSRDGRVSYEQYFGPGTRLTVT.

V gene TRBV9 combines with J gene TRBJ2-3; no firm D call. The CDR3 is made up of 13 amino acids. Germline values: CDR1 SGDLS, CDR2 YYNGEE. V lost 0 bases and J lost 6, with 8 bases in between. For the CDR3, the DNA is TGTGCCAGCAGCGTAGGAACCCTGGATACGCAGTATTTT. Translating gives CASSVGTLDTQYF.

This chain joins TRBV3-1 (or the pseudogene TRBV3-2) and TRBJ1-3; tentatively, D is TRBD1 (5 bases). The CDR3 contains 15 residues. Germline loops: CDR1 LGHDT, CDR2 YNNKEL (reference sequence). V lost 2 bases to trimming and J lost 4 bases, with 12 bases between them. In DNA, the CDR3 is TGTGCCAGCAGCCAACCCGGGGGATCCGGAAACACCATATATTTT. Translating gives CASSQPGGSGNTIYF.

The rearrangement uses TRBV28 and TRBJ1-2; no reliable D call. CDR1 and CDR2 (germline): MDHEN, SYDVKM. Deletions cut 7 bases from V and 4 bases from J, with 16 bases between. The CDR3 length is 14 residues. The DNA for the CDR3 is TGTGCCAGCACCCCTAACACTGGGGTCTATGGCTACACCTTC. Encoded protein: CASTPNTGVYGYTF.

This chain joins TRBV6-5 and TRBJ2-3; D possibly uses TRBD1 or TRBD2 (6 bases each). Trimming took 5 bases from V and 9 from J, leaving 21 bases between them. This CDR3 is 15 amino acids long. Germline loops: CDR1 MNHEY, CDR2 SVGAGI. The CDR3 here is CASSPSGAGRKTQYF. The CDR3 bases are TGTGCCAGCAGTCCATCGGGGGCAGGGCGGAAGACGCAGTATTTT.

In this sample, this clone turned up once. The chain uses TRBV7-8 and TRBJ2-5; 11 bases are a match to TRBD2. The CDR3 runs to 17 residues. The germline CDR1 and CDR2 sequences are SGHVS and FQNEAQ. V lost 5 bases, J lost 0 bases, and 8 bases stayed unmatched. The CDR3 DNA reads as TGTGCCAGCAGCCGAGGTACTAGCGGGGGATACCAAGAGACCCAGTACTTC. Encoded protein: CASSRGTSGGYQETQYF.

A few counts support this clone. The V gene is TRBV6-5, the J gene TRBJ1-3; D remains ambiguous. Trimming shortened V by 5 bases and J by 0 bases, and 5 bases separated the two germline ends. Germline loops: CDR1 MNHEY, CDR2 SVGAGI. The CDR3 has 13 residues. The CDR3 loop reads CASSLNSGNTIYF. The CDR3 DNA reads as TGTGCCAGCAGTCTAAACTCTGGAAACACCATATATTTT.